Reported below is one T cell receptor (beta chain). No antigen is known for it. Only in-frame clones appear in the TCRdb table, and some are missing; sequencing was by immunoSEQ multiplex PCR. The sample consists of approximately 300,000 clones, roughly 90% of them appearing once. Germline V gene data show CDR1 as SGHNT and CDR2 as YYREEE (reference sequence). V shed 3 bases, J shed 7 bases, and the junction held 8 bases outside the gene matches. The CDR3 is 14 residues long. The data are from a study of cytomegalovirus exposure and HLA in healthy donors. The study, taken as a whole, reports: The CMV antigen specificity of a few CMV-associated chains was confirmed through in vitro analysis. Some public TCRs appeared in many individuals, while most sequences were rare.

Sequences were obtained from PBMCs. The V and J genes are TRBV5-4 and TRBJ1-2; 8 bases are shared with TRBD1. This TCR was recovered from a woman aged 25 to 45 in good health and CMV-seropositive. For the CDR3, the DNA is TGTGCCAGCAGCTACGGACAGGGAGACTCTGGCTACACCTTC. It codes for CASSYGQGDSGYTF.